This paragraph covers one TCR beta chain sequence. Its antigen is unidentified. The data stem from a study of T-cell memory formation after mild COVID-19. General observations from the study: Later expanders leaned CD4+, whereas day 15 to 85 contracting clones were balanced CD4/CD8.

Each CDR3 protein is one row after TCRdb ran MiXCR on the 5' RACE reads. The sample shows tens of thousands of distinct CDR3 sequences, roughly 25% of them seen only once. The CDR3 length is 16 residues. Looked up from germline, CDR1 is SGHRS and CDR2 is YFSETQ. With 6 bases clipped from V and 4 bases from J, the junction kept 11 bases outside the gene matches. The chain carries TRBV5-1 and TRBJ1-2, with 11 bases lining up with TRBD1. The receptor was isolated from a man between 18 and 35 years old who had mild COVID-19 (a few samples of this study predate the infection). Cell type and time point are not known. Sequencing was done on a sample of PBMCs or a T cell subset sorted from them (not recorded which). The CDR3 protein is CASKSSSGTGGYGYTF. CDR3 DNA sequence: TGCGCCAGCAAATCCAGCTCCGGGACAGGGGGCTATGGCTACACCTTC. Using reference TRBV5-1 and TRBJ1-2 for the parts outside the CDR3, the full variable domain is KAGVTQTPRYLIKTRGQQVTLSCSPISGHRSVSWYQQTPGQGLQFLFEYFSETQRNKGNFPGRFSGRQFSNSRSEMNVSTLELGDSALYLCASKSSSGTGGYGYTFGSGTRLTVV.